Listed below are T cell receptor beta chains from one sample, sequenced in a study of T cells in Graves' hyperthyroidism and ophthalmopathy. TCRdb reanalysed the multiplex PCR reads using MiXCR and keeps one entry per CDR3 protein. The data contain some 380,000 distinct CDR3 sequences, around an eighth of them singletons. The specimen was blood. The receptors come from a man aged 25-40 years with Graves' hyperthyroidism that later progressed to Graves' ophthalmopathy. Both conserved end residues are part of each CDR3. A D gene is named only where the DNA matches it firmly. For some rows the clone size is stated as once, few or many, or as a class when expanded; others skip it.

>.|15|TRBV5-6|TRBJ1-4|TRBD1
CASSRGQGSDEKLFF
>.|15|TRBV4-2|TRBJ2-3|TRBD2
CASSTSGGTTDTQYF
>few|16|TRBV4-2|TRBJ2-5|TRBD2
CASSPPGGPLGETQYF
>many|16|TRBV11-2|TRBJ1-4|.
CASSLDRVATNEKLFF
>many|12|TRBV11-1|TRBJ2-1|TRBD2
CASSLGGRVQFF
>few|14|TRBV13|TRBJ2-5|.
CASSLGGYQETQYF
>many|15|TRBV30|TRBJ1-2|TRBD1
CAWSADRGLDYGYTF
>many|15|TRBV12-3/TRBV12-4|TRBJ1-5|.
CASSTRDGASRPQHF
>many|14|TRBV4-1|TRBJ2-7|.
CASSHPGLTYEQYF
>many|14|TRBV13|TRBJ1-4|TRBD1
CASSVRDRTEKLFF
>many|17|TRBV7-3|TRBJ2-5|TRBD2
CASSLLVQRGGPETQYF
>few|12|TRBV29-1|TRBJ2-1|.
CSVEDRQNEQFF
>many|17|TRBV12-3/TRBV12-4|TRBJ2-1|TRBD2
CASSFPGGGALSNEQFF
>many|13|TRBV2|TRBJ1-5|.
CASKGWFFQPQHF
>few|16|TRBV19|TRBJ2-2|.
CASSVPDGPNTGELFF
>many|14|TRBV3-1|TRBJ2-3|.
CASSQNPSTDTQYF
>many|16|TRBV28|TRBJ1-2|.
CASSLTAQVANYGYTF
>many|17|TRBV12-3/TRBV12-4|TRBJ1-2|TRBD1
CASSHWTGSPRNYGYTF
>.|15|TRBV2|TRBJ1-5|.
CASSNSGPGNQAQHF
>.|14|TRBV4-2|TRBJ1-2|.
CASSQEGEASGYTF